This T cell receptor beta chain was documented in a study of T-cell memory formation after mild COVID-19. Each CDR3 protein is one row after TCRdb ran MiXCR on the 5' RACE reads. The table lists about 430,000 distinct CDR3 sequences, 20% to 30% of them singletons. The V end lost 2 bases, the J end lost 3 bases, and 5 bases lay between the germline ends. Germline V gene sequence: CDR1 SEHNR, CDR2 FQNEAQ (reference sequence). This CDR3 region has 13 residues. This rearrangement joins TRBV7-9 to TRBJ2-1; no definite D call. The receptor was isolated from an adult woman who had mild COVID-19 (a few samples of this study predate the infection). Cell type and time point are not known. The source material was PBMCs or a T cell subset sorted from them (not recorded which). The CDR3 here is CASSLNDYNEQFF. The CDR3 DNA follows: TGTGCCAGCAGCTTAAACGACTACAATGAGCAGTTCTTC.